These 14 T cell receptor beta chains share one sample of origin, sequenced in a study of blood T cell repertoires in COVID-19. The method was immunoSEQ multiplex PCR; TCRdb's version includes in-frame clones alone and lacks a portion of them. The sample shows approximately 130,000 clones, about 86% of them seen only once. What was sequenced was peripheral blood. Receptor source: a woman in her forties or fifties with acute or convalescent COVID-19.

The chain has TRBV2 and TRBJ1-5; D is possibly TRBD1 (6 bases). Trimming took 4 bases from V and 4 from J, leaving 14 bases between them. This CDR3 is 15 amino acids long. Germline lookup yields CDR1 SNHLY and CDR2 FYNNEI. CDR3 nucleotide sequence: TGTGCCAGCAGTGCACAGGGAGTCCAAAATCAGCCCCAGCATTTT. It codes for CASSAQGVQNQPQHF. The complete variable domain, with remaining parts taken from reference TRBV2 and TRBJ1-5, reads EPEVTQTPSHQVTQMGQEVILRCVPISNHLYFYWYRQILGQKVEFLVSFYNNEISEKSEIFDDQFSVERPDGSNFTLKIRSTKLEDSAMYFCASSAQGVQNQPQHFGDGTRLSIL.

The chain is built from TRBV10-3 and TRBJ2-5, with 7 bases aligning to TRBD2. The length of the CDR3 is 15 residues. The trim removed 6 bases at V and 2 bases at J, leaving 9 bases unmatched. Germline values: CDR1 ENHRY, CDR2 SYGVKD. CDR3 sequence: CAISLAAGLQETQYF. CDR3 nucleotides: TGTGCCATCAGCCTCGCGGCGGGACTACAAGAGACCCAGTACTTC.

The rearrangement uses TRBV6-1 and TRBJ1-4, with a possible D match to TRBD1 (5 bases). Germline lookup yields CDR1 MNHNS and CDR2 SASEGT. Trimming took off 1 base at V and 10 bases at J, with 16 bases between the two ends. This CDR3 contains 15 residues. The CDR3 here is CASSEGGLAGGKLFF. For the CDR3, the DNA is TGTGCCAGCAGTGAAGGGGGACTCGCCGGGGGAAAACTGTTTTTT.

The V and J genes are TRBV4-3 and TRBJ2-7; D gene unclear. This CDR3 comprises 14 residues. Trimming removed 0 bases at V and 1 base at J, with 7 bases between. CDR1 and CDR2 (germline): LGHNA, YSLEER. The CDR3 reads CASSQDDRSYEQYF. The CDR3 DNA reads TGCGCCAGCAGCCAAGACGATCGGTCCTACGAGCAGTACTTC.

The rearrangement links TRBV29-1 to TRBJ2-7; possible D gene TRBD2, 5 bases. There are 14 residues in the CDR3. The V end lost 7 bases, the J end lost 0 bases, and 16 bases lay between the germline ends. In germline, CDR1 is SQVTM, CDR2 ANQGSEA. The CDR3 reads CSATTRGGSYEQYF. CDR3 bases: TGCAGCGCTACGACACGGGGTGGCTCCTACGAGCAGTACTTC.

The V and J genes are TRBV30 and TRBJ1-1; D is uncertain. Germline CDR1 is GTSNPN and CDR2 is SVGIG (reference sequence). Trimming pared 4 bases from V and 2 bases from J, leaving 14 bases between. The CDR3 spans 14 residues. This CDR3 reads CAWTPNPGNTEAFF. The CDR3 nucleotides read TGTGCCTGGACCCCAAACCCGGGAAACACTGAAGCTTTCTTT.

The genes are TRBV19 and TRBJ2-7; the D gene is possibly TRBD1 (5 bases). The CDR3 sequence is 14 residues long. V was pared by 4 bases and J by 0 bases, with 10 bases between. In germline, CDR1 is LNHDA, CDR2 SQIVND (reference sequence). The CDR3 protein is CASSRVRDSYEQYF. The CDR3 nucleotides are TGTGCCAGTAGTAGGGTCAGGGACTCCTACGAGCAGTACTTC.

The chain has TRBV30 and TRBJ1-4; D may be TRBD1 (6 bases). This CDR3 has 16 residues. Germline V lookup: CDR1 GTSNPN, CDR2 SVGIG (reference sequence). Deletions cut 2 bases from V and 0 bases from J, with 13 bases between. CDR3 region: CAWSPGVGSTNEKLFF. CDR3 bases: TGTGCCTGGAGTCCAGGGGTAGGGTCAACTAATGAAAAACTGTTTTTT.

This clone has a single count. The chain joins TRBV5-1 to TRBJ2-3; 11 nucleotides match TRBD1. The germline CDR1 and CDR2 sequences are SGHRS and YFSETQ. The CDR3 spans 14 residues. V lost 6 bases to trimming and J lost 4 bases; unmatched junction nucleotides: 4. CDR3 in amino acids: CASTGTGGPDTQYF. CDR3 DNA sequence: TGCGCCAGCACGGGGACAGGGGGTCCAGATACGCAGTATTTT.

This clone was seen more than once but under ten times. This rearrangement joins TRBV4-3 to TRBJ1-5; D might be TRBD1 (6 bases). The V end lost 0 bases, the J end lost 5 bases, and 14 bases lay between the germline ends. The CDR3 loop spans 16 amino acids. Germline-derived CDR1 and CDR2 are LGHNA and YSLEER. In DNA form, the CDR3 reads TGCGCCAGCAGCCAAGATAGAACAGGGTTATATCAGCCCCAGCATTTT. Translated, it gives CASSQDRTGLYQPQHF.

The V and J genes are TRBV7-9 and TRBJ2-1, with TRBD2 matching over 7 bases. Per the germline V gene, CDR1 is SEHNR and CDR2 is FQNEAQ (reference sequence). The length of the CDR3 is 14 residues. The trim removed 6 bases at V and 8 bases at J, leaving 10 bases unmatched. The CDR3 DNA sequence: TGTGCCAGCAGAGAGTTAGGGAGGGTCGATGAGCAGTTCTTC. It translates to CASRELGRVDEQFF.

In DNA, the CDR3 is TGCGCCAGCAGCCAAGAGACTAGCGGGAGACAACACTCCTACAATGAGCAGTTCTTC. Its translation: CASSQETSGRQHSYNEQFF. The V call is TRBV4-1, the J call TRBJ2-1; 12 bases line up with TRBD2. V was pared by 0 bases and J by 0 bases, with 6 bases of the junction left unmatched. The CDR3 totals 19 residues. Germline values: CDR1 MGHRA, CDR2 YSYEKL.

This sequence joins TRBV5-1 and TRBJ2-3; D remains unclear. This CDR3 is 14 amino acids long. V was trimmed by 0 bases and J by 4 bases, leaving 9 bases between them. Germline V gene sequence: CDR1 SGHRS, CDR2 YFSETQ. The DNA for the CDR3 is TGCGCCAGCAGCTTGGGGGCTCCGGCAGATACGCAGTATTTT. Translation gives CASSLGAPADTQYF.

The CDR3 protein is CATSDLTGREGLYYEQYF. Here the CDR3 DNA reads TGTGCCACCAGTGATTTAACAGGGAGGGAAGGATTGTACTACGAGCAGTACTTC. This chain links TRBV24-1 with TRBJ2-7; D may be TRBD2 (7 bases). The ends were cut back, 1 base at V and 3 bases at J, with 21 bases in the middle. The CDR3 length is 18 residues. CDR1 is KGHDR and CDR2 is SFDVKD in the germline V gene.